A selection of T cell receptor beta chains follows, all from one sample in a study of blood T cells in healthy people across ages. TCRdb used MiXCR to reprocess the 5' RACE reads, holding one entry per CDR3 protein. The table records 1,300,000 or so distinct CDR3 sequences, roughly 59% of them present only once. Material: blood. Receptor source: a man younger than 35 in good health. Each CDR3 is given without its conserved first and last residue.

v_gene	j_gene	CDR3aa
TRBV4-3	TRBJ2-5	ASSQDWASPKETQN
TRBV5-1	TRBJ1-4	ASSLDPTPGEKLF
TRBV6-6	TRBJ1-2	ASSYSDRGLDGYT
TRBV5-1	TRBJ1-1	ASLENTEAF
TRBV7-8	TRBJ2-7	ASSRLEEPLQGRGTEQY
TRBV20-1	TRBJ1-2	SAGTYGYT
TRBV4-1	TRBJ2-1	ASSQVVRDPPGQF
TRBV20-1	TRBJ2-7	SASRPSGSFHEQY
TRBV6-5	TRBJ2-7	ASSYLTRDGSYEQY
TRBV4-1	TRBJ1-2	ASSHTEGDNYGYT
TRBV6-5	TRBJ1-2	ASSEIFPSYGYT
TRBV7-8	-	ASSSLLAGIYEQY
TRBV11-3	TRBJ2-1	ASSSRTSGGVYEQF
TRBV6-2/TRBV6-3	TRBJ2-1	ASTKDRGLVEQF
TRBV6-2/TRBV6-3	TRBJ1-5	ASSSARDKFEQPQH
TRBV5-1	TRBJ2-7	ASSLGGPGGSYEQY
TRBV29-1	TRBJ2-7	SARIPSSYEQY
TRBV12-3/TRBV12-4	TRBJ2-5	ASSLRTGSEETQY
TRBV20-1	TRBJ1-2	SARVDSSFYGYT
TRBV7-2	TRBJ2-5	ASSPPGIQETQY